The rows below give T cell receptor beta chains drawn from one sample of a study of OX40 agonist ivuxolimab in advanced cancers. The protocol was immunoSEQ multiplex PCR, while the TCRdb copy is restricted to in-frame clones and leaves out a portion. The sample holds 80,000 to 130,000 clones, 90% seen once. Specimen: CD4+ or CD8+ T cells sorted from blood, collected in a trial of the OX40 agonist ivuxolimab. The receptors originated from an adult with an advanced solid tumor such as melanoma, head and neck, liver or kidney cancer. The CDR3 runs from the conserved cysteine through the conserved F or W. A D gene is named only where the DNA matches it firmly. Some rows mark clone size as missing; the rest say once, few, many or name a class of expanded clone.

TRBJ2-1 | TRBD1 | TRBV30 | - | TGTGCCTGGAACGAGGGGGCGCGGAATGAGCAGTTCTTC | CAWNEGARNEQFF
TRBJ2-1 | - | TRBV2 | - | TGTGCCAGCAGGGGGACTGCTAATTCCTACAATGAGCAGTTCTTC | CASRGTANSYNEQFF
TRBJ2-7 | TRBD1 | TRBV27 | - | TGTGCCAGCAGGCCGACAGGGGGCTTCTCCGAGCAGTACTTC | CASRPTGGFSEQYF
TRBJ2-5 | - | TRBV4-1 | - | TGCGCCAGCAGCCCGACCGGGAGCGAGACCCAGTACTTC | CASSPTGSETQYF
TRBJ2-2 | TRBD1 | TRBV18 | - | TGTGCCAGCTCACCGCGGACAGGGGGCACCGGGGAGCTGTTTTTT | CASSPRTGGTGELFF
TRBJ2-3 | - | TRBV21-1 | - | TGTGCCAGCCGGGGGGACAGGGAGTGGAACACAGATACGCAGTATTTT | CASRGDREWNTDTQYF
TRBJ2-7 | TRBD1 | TRBV6-5 | - | TGTGCCAGCAGGCGGACAGGGGGGGTGGTAGTCGAGCAGTACTTC | CASRRTGGVVVEQYF
TRBJ2-7 | TRBD1 | TRBV19 | few | TGTGCCAGTAGTATCACCGGGACAGGGCGACTAGAGCAGTACTTC | CASSITGTGRLEQYF
TRBJ2-2 | TRBD1 | TRBV7-6 | - | TGTGCCAGCAGCTTAAGCAGGGGGAGCACCGGGGAGCTGTTTTTT | CASSLSRGSTGELFF
TRBJ1-2 | TRBD1 | TRBV6-5 | - | TGTGCCAGCAGTACAGGGGGCGCCGGGAACTATGGCTACACCTTC | CASSTGGAGNYGYTF
TRBJ2-5 | - | TRBV4-3 | - | TGCACCAGCAGCCAGACCTCACAATCGGGTGCGGAGACCCAGTACTTC | CTSSQTSQSGAETQYF
TRBJ2-3 | TRBD2 | TRBV7-3 | - | TGTGCCAGCAGCCCGACTAGCGGGAGGTTGGATACGCAGTATTTT | CASSPTSGRLDTQYF